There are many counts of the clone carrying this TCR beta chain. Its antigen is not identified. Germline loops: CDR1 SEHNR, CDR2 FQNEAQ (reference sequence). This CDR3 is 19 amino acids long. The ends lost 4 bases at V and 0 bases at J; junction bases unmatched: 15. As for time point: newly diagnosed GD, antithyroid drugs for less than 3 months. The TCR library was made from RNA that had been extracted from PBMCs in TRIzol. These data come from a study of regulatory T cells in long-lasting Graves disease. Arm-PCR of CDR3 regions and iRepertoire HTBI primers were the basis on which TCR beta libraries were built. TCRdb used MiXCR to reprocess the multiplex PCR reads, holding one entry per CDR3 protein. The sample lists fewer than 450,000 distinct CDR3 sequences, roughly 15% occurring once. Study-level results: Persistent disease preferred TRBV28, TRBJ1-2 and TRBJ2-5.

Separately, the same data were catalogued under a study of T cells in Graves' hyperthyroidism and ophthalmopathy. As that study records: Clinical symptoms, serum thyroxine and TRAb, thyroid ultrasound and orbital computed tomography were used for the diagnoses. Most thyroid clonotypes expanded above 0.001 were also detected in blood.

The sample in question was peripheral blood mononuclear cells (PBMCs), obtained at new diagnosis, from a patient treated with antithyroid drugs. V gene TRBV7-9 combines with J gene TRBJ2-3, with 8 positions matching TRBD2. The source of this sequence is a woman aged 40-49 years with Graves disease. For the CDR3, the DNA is TGTGCCAGCAGCTCGAACCCCCGCACTAGCGGAACGAGCACAGATACGCAGTATTTT. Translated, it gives CASSSNPRTSGTSTDTQYF.